A single count supports the clone carrying this TCR beta chain. The antigen remains undetermined. This sample was taken from a study of cytomegalovirus exposure and HLA in healthy donors. The study, taken as a whole, reports: Among the CMV-associated chains, a few were confirmed in vitro as specific for CMV antigens.

V lost 5 bases to trimming and J lost 8 bases; unmatched junction nucleotides: 13. Germline CDR1 reads MDHEN; CDR2 reads SYDVKM. This CDR3 spans 15 amino acids. It was with 60 Vbeta and 13 Jbeta primers that the PCR ran. Only in-frame clones appear in the TCRdb table, and some are missing; sequencing was by immunoSEQ multiplex PCR. The repertoire holds 150,000 to 200,000 clones, with 79% as singletons. This clonotype was sampled from a woman between 35 and 50 years old in good health and CMV-seronegative. Sequencing was performed on PBMCs. The chain links TRBV28 to TRBJ1-1, with TRBD1 identical over 8 bases. In DNA form, the CDR3 reads TGTGCCAGCAGTCTTACAGGGGGAACAGGCCCCGAAGCTTTCTTT. This translates into CASSLTGGTGPEAFF.